This is a list of T cell receptor beta chains from one sample in a study of T cells in Graves' hyperthyroidism and ophthalmopathy. TCRdb passed the multiplex PCR reads through MiXCR, listing each CDR3 protein once. The sample has about 290,000 distinct CDR3 sequences, about an eighth seen once. Sequenced material: blood. The receptor set was obtained from a woman between 25 and 40 years old with Graves' hyperthyroidism that later progressed to Graves' ophthalmopathy. Both conserved end residues are part of each CDR3. A D gene is named only where the DNA matches it firmly. Expanded clones are given a class, and other clones once, few, many or no size at all.

TGTGCCAGCCGAGCGCGGACGGAATCCTACGAGCAGTACTTC,CASRARTESYEQYF,TRBV28,-,TRBJ2-7,-
TGTGCCAGCAGTTACTCGACTGGTGGAAACTACGAGCAGTACTTC,CASSYSTGGNYEQYF,TRBV6-6,-,TRBJ2-7,many
TGCAGTGCTAGCCCAGGGTTCGACGAGCAGTACTTC,CSASPGFDEQYF,TRBV20-1,-,TRBJ2-7,many
TGTGCCAGCAGTGTAGTCTACGAGCAGTACTTC,CASSVVYEQYF,TRBV2,-,TRBJ2-7,many
TGTGCCAGCAGCTTACGCGGGGGGCGGACCGGTACGCAGTATTTT,CASSLRGGRTGTQYF,TRBV7-2,TRBD2,TRBJ2-3,-
TGCAGTGCCTCCCCCGGGGAGACCCAGTACTTC,CSASPGETQYF,TRBV20-1,-,TRBJ2-5,many
TGTGCCACCAGTGATCCCGGGACTAGCGGGATAGTCTACAATGAGCAGTTCTTC,CATSDPGTSGIVYNEQFF,TRBV24-1,TRBD2,TRBJ2-1,many
TGTGCCAGCAGGGAGACTAGCGGGAGTACAGATACGCAGTATTTT,CASRETSGSTDTQYF,TRBV2,TRBD2,TRBJ2-3,many
TGTGCCAGCAGCTCACAGGGGGGCAATCAGCCCCAGCATTTT,CASSSQGGNQPQHF,TRBV7-2,TRBD1,TRBJ1-5,many
TGTGCCAGCAGCCGAGAAGACAGGGTCTCCTACGAGCAGTACTTC,CASSREDRVSYEQYF,TRBV3-1,TRBD1,TRBJ2-7,many
TGTGCCAGCAGACTAGCGGGAAACAATGAGCAGTTCTTC,CASRLAGNNEQFF,TRBV6-2/TRBV6-3,TRBD2,TRBJ2-1,few
TGTGCCAGCACAAACTCGATCAATACGAGTGGCTACACCTTC,CASTNSINTSGYTF,TRBV2,-,TRBJ1-2,-
TGCAGTGCTAGCCGGACGGGAAGCAATCAGCCCCAGCATTTT,CSASRTGSNQPQHF,TRBV20-1,-,TRBJ1-5,many
TGTGCCAGCAGTTTCAGACTAGCGGGAGCTCGGGAGACCCAGTACTTC,CASSFRLAGARETQYF,TRBV27,TRBD2,TRBJ2-5,-
TGTGCCAGTAGTATAACCCGGAACAATGAGCAGTTCTTC,CASSITRNNEQFF,TRBV19,-,TRBJ2-1,many
TGTGCCAGCAGCGATAACGGGGGGACCTACAATGAGCAGTTCTTC,CASSDNGGTYNEQFF,TRBV9,TRBD2,TRBJ2-1,-
TGTGCCAGCAGTTTTTTCGCCGGGCCGAACAATGAGCAGTTCTTC,CASSFFAGPNNEQFF,TRBV27,-,TRBJ2-1,few
TGTGCCAGCAGCTTAGCGCGGCTAGCGGATAACACAGATACGCAGTATTTT,CASSLARLADNTDTQYF,TRBV7-8,TRBD2,TRBJ2-3,many
TGTGCCAGCAGTTCGAATAACTATGGCTACACCTTC,CASSSNNYGYTF,TRBV12-3/TRBV12-4,-,TRBJ1-2,many
TGTGCCAGCAGCTTACTCGGGGGCGCCCCCGGGGAGCTGTTTTTT,CASSLLGGAPGELFF,TRBV7-3,-,TRBJ2-2,many
TGTGCCAGCAGTTACGCCGACACTACCGGGGAGCTGTTTTTT,CASSYADTTGELFF,TRBV6-2/TRBV6-3,-,TRBJ2-2,few
TGCAGTGCTCCACGAAGCGGGAGGGGATCCTACGAGCAGTACTTC,CSAPRSGRGSYEQYF,TRBV20-1,TRBD2,TRBJ2-7,-